This TCR beta chain appears in the sequencing data of a study of T cell repertoires in cytomegalovirus infection. Study-wide background: Matching HLA type and CMV infection were both indicated by public TCR beta signatures. Findings and limits, study-wide: HLA-C-restricted CMV-specific TCR beta clonotypes prevailed in the ex vivo response. Carriers of CMV and the relevant HLA type were discriminated by public TCR beta frequency.

Using its own MiXCR run on the reads, TCRdb lists one record per CDR3 protein. The sample records 630,000 or so distinct CDR3 sequences, 20% to 25% being singletons. This clonotype was seen only a few times. What it binds is unknown. This clonotype originated in a human donor in good health (CMV status not recorded). Some clones in this sample may be carry-over from other donors' samples. Sequencing was carried out using CD8+ T cells from PBMCs.

The CDR3 DNA reads TGTGCCAGCAGCCAAGAAAAAGGGGGAAGGACTGAAGCTTTCTTT. Translated, it gives CASSQEKGGRTEAFF. The chain combines TRBV14 with TRBJ1-1, with D possibly matching TRBD1 (6 bases). The CDR3 consists of 15 residues. The V end was cut by 0 bases, the J end by 5 bases, with 13 bases between. Germline CDR1 SGHDN, CDR2 FVKESK. The full variable domain, rest sourced from reference TRBV14 and TRBJ1-1, is EAGVTQFPSHSVIEKGQTVTLRCDPISGHDNLYWYRRVMGKEIKFLLHFVKESKQDESGMPNNRFLAERTGGTYSTLKVQPAELEDSGVYFCASSQEKGGRTEAFFGQGTRLTVV.